This T cell receptor (beta chain) was identified during a study of blood T cells in healthy people across ages. Overall study results and limits: In the absence of known donor CMV status, changes in expanded clonotypes were possibly confounded.

The CDR3 covers 18 residues. Germline values: CDR1 SGHAT, CDR2 FQNNGV. J lost 7 bases, V lost 3 bases, and 11 bases had no gene match. The sample holds a few counts of this clonotype. The target antigen is unknown. A sample-barcoded 5' primer and a J-beta primer mix were used in a second PCR of roughly 7 to 11 cycles. TCRdb recomputed calls from the 5' RACE reads with MiXCR, one row per CDR3 protein. The table records roughly 800,000 distinct CDR3 sequences, 20% to 30% of them present only once. This sample also belongs to another study, concerning T cells of mothers and their children. That report adds: Three healthy Caucasian mothers gave samples, and so did their six children. Thymic selection molds TCR recombination output in a comparable way in related and unrelated pairs.

The V call is TRBV11-2, the J call TRBJ1-6, with 11 bases lining up with TRBD1. Specimen: blood. The clonotype comes from a boy younger than 18 in good health. In nucleotides, the CDR3 is TGTGCCAGCAGCTTTAGGGACAGGGGGGCGAACCCAAATTCACCCCTCCACTTT. This codes for CASSFRDRGANPNSPLHF.